This T cell receptor (beta chain) emerged from a study of T cells in Graves' hyperthyroidism and ophthalmopathy. Looking at the study overall: Peripheral blood draws took place at initial diagnosis, ahead of any treatment. Study-wide findings and caveats: Ophthalmopathy prediction by the model preceded onset by a median about 6 months. Blood shared most expanded thyroid clonotypes above 0.001.

RNA transcripts served as the template for amplifying TCR beta CDR3 regions. The HTBI primer set served for first-round RT-PCR of the TCR CDR3. Using its own MiXCR run on the multiplex PCR reads, TCRdb lists one record per CDR3 protein. The sample records more than 500,000 distinct CDR3 sequences, about 14% being singletons. Trimming left V 5 bases short and J 0 bases short, with 16 bases between. CDR1 is MGHRA and CDR2 is YSYEKL in the germline V gene. This CDR3 has 16 amino acids. Diagnostic decisions used clinical symptoms, serum thyroxine and TRAb, thyroid ultrasound and orbital computed tomography. Remarks on this clonotype: The antigen remains undetermined.

The TCR sequence derives from a woman aged 40 to 49 with Graves' hyperthyroidism. The chain is built from TRBV4-1 and TRBJ2-5; the D gene is possibly TRBD1 (5 bases). The material sequenced was blood. The CDR3 reads CASSEGRGRYQETQYF. As DNA, the CDR3 is TGCGCCAGCAGCGAAGGAAGGGGCAGATACCAAGAGACCCAGTACTTC.